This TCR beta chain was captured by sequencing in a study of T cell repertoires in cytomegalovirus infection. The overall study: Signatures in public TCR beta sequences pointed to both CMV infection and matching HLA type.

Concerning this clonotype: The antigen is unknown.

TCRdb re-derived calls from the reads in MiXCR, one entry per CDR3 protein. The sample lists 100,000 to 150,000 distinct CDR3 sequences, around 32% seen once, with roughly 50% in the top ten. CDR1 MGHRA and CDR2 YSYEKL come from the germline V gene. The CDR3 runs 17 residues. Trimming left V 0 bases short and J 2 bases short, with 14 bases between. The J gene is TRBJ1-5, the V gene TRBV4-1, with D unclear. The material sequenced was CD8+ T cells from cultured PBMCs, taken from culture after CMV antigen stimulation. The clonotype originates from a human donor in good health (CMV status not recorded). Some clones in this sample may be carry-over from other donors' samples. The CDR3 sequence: CASSQDQVLLGNQPQHF. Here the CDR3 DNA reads TGCGCCAGCAGCCAAGATCAAGTGTTGTTGGGCAATCAGCCCCAGCATTTT.